The clone carrying this T cell receptor beta chain has a single count. This sample was included in a study of T cell responses to AZD1222 COVID-19 vaccine. The method was immunoSEQ multiplex PCR; TCRdb's version includes in-frame clones alone and lacks a portion of them. Counted here are about 54,000 clones, around 92% occurring once; the ten biggest clones make up approximately 15%. Whether given at about 4 or about 12 weeks, second doses were pooled. V gave up 1 base and J gave up 1 base, with 10 bases separating them. The germline CDR1 and CDR2 sequences are MNHNS and SASEGT. CDR3 length equals 15 residues.

This rearrangement joins TRBV6-1 to TRBJ1-1; D call uncertain. The sequencing here drew on peripheral blood, taken 28 days after the second AZD1222 dose. The clonotype comes from an adult who received the AZD1222 COVID-19 vaccine. The DNA for the CDR3 is TGTGCCAGCAGTGAAGTAAGGCACCGGAACACTGAAGCTTTCTTT. Residues: CASSEVRHRNTEAFF.